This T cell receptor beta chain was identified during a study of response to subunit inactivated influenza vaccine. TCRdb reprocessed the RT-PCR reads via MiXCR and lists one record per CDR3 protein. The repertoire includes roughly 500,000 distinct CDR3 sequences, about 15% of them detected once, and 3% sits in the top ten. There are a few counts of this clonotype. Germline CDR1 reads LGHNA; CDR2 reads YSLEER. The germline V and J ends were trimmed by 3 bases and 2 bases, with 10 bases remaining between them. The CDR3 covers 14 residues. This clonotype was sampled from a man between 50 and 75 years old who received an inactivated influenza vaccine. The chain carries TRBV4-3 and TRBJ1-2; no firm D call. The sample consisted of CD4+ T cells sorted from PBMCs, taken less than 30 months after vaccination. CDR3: CASSQIKANYGYTF. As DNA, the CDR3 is TGCGCCAGCAGCCAGATTAAGGCAAACTATGGCTACACCTTC.